Sequencing of this T cell receptor beta chain was carried out in a study of blood T cell repertoires in COVID-19. Participants were aged roughly 18 to 90 years, lived in around 22 US areas, and enrolled virtually. Only in-frame clones appear in the TCRdb table, and some are missing; sequencing was by immunoSEQ multiplex PCR. The table lists about 320,000 clones, about nine tenths of them singletons. The TCR sequence derives from a man aged 60-69 years who had recovered from COVID-19. The sample comprised PBMCs or T cells enriched from blood (not recorded which).

The CDR3: CASSIPGLAGNEQFF. As DNA, the CDR3 is TGTGCCAGTAGTATCCCGGGACTAGCGGGCAATGAGCAGTTCTTC. The rearrangement joins TRBV19 to TRBJ2-1; 12 bases align to TRBD2. The CDR3 has 15 residues. With 3 bases clipped from V and 6 bases from J, the junction kept 3 bases outside the gene matches. Germline loops: CDR1 LNHDA, CDR2 SQIVND (reference sequence).